Described below is a single TCR beta chain sequence and its context. This sample stems from a study of control samples from healthy donors and cancer patients. Assay: immunoSEQ multiplex PCR; the TCRdb copy retains only in-frame clones and omits some. The sample has under 100,000 clones, 85% to 95% seen once. The CDR3 is 14 amino acids. V lost 0 bases and J lost 6; bases outside the gene matches: 1. CDR1 and CDR2 (germline): KGHSH, LQKENI. The clonotype comes from a woman aged 25 to 39 in good health. Material for sequencing was blood. The chain joins TRBV18 to TRBJ1-4, with 7 bases aligning to TRBD1. The CDR3 DNA sequence: TGTGCCAGCTCACCACCGCAGGGGGATGAAAAACTGTTTTTT. Amino acid sequence: CASSPPQGDEKLFF.